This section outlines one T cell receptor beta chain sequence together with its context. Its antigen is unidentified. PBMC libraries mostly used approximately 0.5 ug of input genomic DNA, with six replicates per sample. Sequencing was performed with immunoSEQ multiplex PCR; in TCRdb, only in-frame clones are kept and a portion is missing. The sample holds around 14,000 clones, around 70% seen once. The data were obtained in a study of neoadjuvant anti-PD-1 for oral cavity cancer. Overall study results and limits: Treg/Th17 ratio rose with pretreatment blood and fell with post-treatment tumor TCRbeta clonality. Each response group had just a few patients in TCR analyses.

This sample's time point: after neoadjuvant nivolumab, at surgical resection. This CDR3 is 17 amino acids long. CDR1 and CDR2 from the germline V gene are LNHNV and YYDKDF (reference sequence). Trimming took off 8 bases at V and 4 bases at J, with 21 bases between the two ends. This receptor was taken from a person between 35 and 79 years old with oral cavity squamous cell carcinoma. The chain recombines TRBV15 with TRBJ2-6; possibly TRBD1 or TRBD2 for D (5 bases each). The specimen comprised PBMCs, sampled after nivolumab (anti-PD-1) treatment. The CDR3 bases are TGTGCCACCGCCCTGGGACGACAACTAACCGGGGCCAACGTCCTGACTTTC. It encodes CATALGRQLTGANVLTF. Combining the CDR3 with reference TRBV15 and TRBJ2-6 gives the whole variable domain DAMVIQNPRYQVTQFGKPVTLSCSQTLNHNVMYWYQQKSSQAPKLLFHYYDKDFNNEADTPDNFQSRRPNTSFCFLDIRSPGLGDTAMYLCATALGRQLTGANVLTFGAGSRLTVL.